Presented here are 27 T cell receptor beta chains from one specimen sequenced in a study of blood T cell repertoires in COVID-19. Measured with immunoSEQ multiplex PCR; TCRdb has only the in-frame clones, and not every one. The repertoire holds around 97,000 clones, with about 89% as singletons. The sequencing sample was made of peripheral blood. Receptor source: a human donor in a cohort sampled during active COVID-19.

This clone was seen once. This chain links TRBV4-1 with TRBJ2-7; 9 bases fit TRBD1. After removal of 1 base from V and 3 bases from J, the junction contained 7 bases not matched to a gene. Per germline, CDR1 MGHRA and CDR2 YSYEKL. The CDR3 covers 16 residues. The CDR3 is CASSQAAGQGIYEQYF. In DNA form, the CDR3 reads TGCGCCAGCAGCCAAGCGGCTGGACAGGGGATCTACGAGCAGTACTTC.

The rearrangement links TRBV7-2 to TRBJ2-1; 14 bases map to TRBD2. In germline, CDR1 is SGHTA, CDR2 FQGNSA. J gave up 10 bases and V 3 bases, and 2 bases lay outside the gene matches. This CDR3 is 14 amino acids long. The DNA of the CDR3 is TGTGCCAGCAGCTTGACTAGCGGGAGGGGCGAGCAGTTCTTC. This codes for CASSLTSGRGEQFF.

This chain uses TRBV5-1 with TRBJ2-7; TRBD2 agrees at 7 bases. This CDR3 has 15 amino acids. V trimming: 4 bases; J trimming: 1 base; junction bases outside the gene matches: 8. The V gene's germline CDR1 is SGHRS and CDR2 YFSETQ. The CDR3 sequence is CASSPGGGESYEQYF. The DNA for the CDR3 is TGCGCCAGCAGCCCCGGGGGAGGGGAGTCCTACGAGCAGTACTTC. Using reference TRBV5-1 and TRBJ2-7 for the parts outside the CDR3, the full variable domain is KAGVTQTPRYLIKTRGQQVTLSCSPISGHRSVSWYQQTPGQGLQFLFEYFSETQRNKGNFPGRFSGRQFSNSRSEMNVSTLELGDSALYLCASSPGGGESYEQYFGPGTRLTVT.

V usage is TRBV19 and J usage is TRBJ2-1; unclear D gene. Trimming stripped 1 base from V and 0 bases from J, with 10 bases between. The CDR3 runs to 16 residues. Germline assignment: CDR1 LNHDA and CDR2 SQIVND (reference sequence). CDR3 in DNA: TGTGCCAGTAGTATAGGAACACAGAGCTCCTACAATGAGCAGTTCTTC. It yields the protein CASSIGTQSSYNEQFF.

V usage is TRBV4-3 and J usage is TRBJ2-5; TRBD1 might be the D (5 bases). CDR3 length equals 18 residues. The germline CDR1 and CDR2 sequences are LGHNA and YSLEER. V gave up 2 bases and J gave up 1 base, with 20 bases separating them. CDR3 DNA: TGCGCCAGCAGCCAAAGAGCAGGGAACTTTGGACGCCAAGAGACCCAGTACTTC. Translation gives CASSQRAGNFGRQETQYF.

The CDR3 here is CASSEGAPGNQPQHF. The CDR3 coding sequence is TGTGCCAGCAGCGAGGGGGCTCCGGGCAATCAGCCCCAGCATTTT. This sequence joins TRBV5-4 and TRBJ1-5; 7 bases are a match to TRBD1. Looked up from germline, CDR1 is SGHNT and CDR2 is YYREEE (reference sequence). V was clipped by 4 bases and J by 2 bases; unmatched bases: 6. This CDR3 comprises 15 residues.

This clone was seen a single time. The chain uses TRBV27 and TRBJ2-1; TRBD2 matches at 14 bases. CDR3 length equals 20 residues. Germline CDR1 and CDR2: MNHEY and SMNVEV (reference sequence). The ends lost 6 bases at V and 9 bases at J; junction bases unmatched: 22. The CDR3 loop is CASSHNLPGLAGVGLSEQFF. The CDR3 DNA is TGTGCCAGCAGCCACAACTTACCGGGACTAGCGGGAGTTGGGTTATCTGAGCAGTTCTTC.

This chain connects TRBV6-5 to TRBJ2-1; D unclear. Germline-derived CDR1 and CDR2 are MNHEY and SVGAGI. The CDR3 totals 15 residues. V lost 6 bases, J lost 3 bases, and 15 bases lay in between. CDR3 sequence: CASSVPGGIYNEQFF. CDR3 DNA sequence: TGTGCCAGCAGCGTCCCTGGCGGAATCTACAATGAGCAGTTCTTC.

The V gene is TRBV7-2, the J gene TRBJ1-6; no definite D call. This CDR3 region has 12 residues. Germline CDR1 SGHTA, CDR2 FQGNSA. V was cut by 2 bases and J by 9 bases, with 5 bases left in between. For the CDR3, the DNA is TGTGCCAGCAGCTTACTAGGTTCACCCCTCCACTTT. It encodes CASSLLGSPLHF. The variable domain in full, completed from reference TRBV7-2 and TRBJ1-6, reads GAGVSQSPSNKVTEKGKDVELRCDPISGHTALYWYRQSLGQGLEFLIYFQGNSAPDKSGLPSDRFSAERTGGSVSTLTIQRTQQEDSAVYLCASSLLGSPLHFGNGTRLTVT.

V is TRBV29-1 and J is TRBJ2-1, with 9 bases identical to TRBD2. Trimming took 4 bases from V and 5 from J; bases not matched to a gene: 3. Germline V gene data show CDR1 as SQVTM and CDR2 as ANQGSEA. This CDR3 region has 13 residues. DNA of the CDR3: TGCAGCGTTGGACTAGCGGCTAACAATGAGCAGTTCTTC. The encoded protein is CSVGLAANNEQFF.

This chain connects TRBV29-1 to TRBJ1-1; D possibly corresponds to TRBD1 (6 bases). V lost 3 bases and J 6 bases, leaving 17 bases between the germline ends. The CDR3 runs to 14 residues. Germline CDR1 and CDR2: SQVTM and ANQGSEA. CDR3 in amino acids: CSVEGGGEGAEAFF. CDR3 nucleotide sequence: TGCAGCGTTGAGGGGGGCGGGGAGGGTGCTGAAGCTTTCTTT.

The chain links TRBV18 to TRBJ2-1; the D gene is possibly TRBD2 (6 bases). The V and J ends lost 0 bases and 4 bases respectively, with 13 bases between them. The CDR3 spans 16 residues. CDR1 is KGHSH and CDR2 is LQKENI in the germline V gene. The CDR3 is CASSPPSGTAYNEQFF. CDR3 DNA sequence: TGTGCCAGCTCACCACCGTCCGGGACTGCTTACAATGAGCAGTTCTTC. The entire variable domain, with the rest obtained from reference TRBV18 and TRBJ2-1, is as follows: NAGVMQNPRHLVRRRGQEARLRCSPMKGHSHVYWYRQLPEEGLKFMVYLQKENIIDESGMPKERFSAEFPKEGPSILRIQQVVRGDSAAYFCASSPPSGTAYNEQFFGPGTRLTVL.

This sequence joins TRBV6-4 and TRBJ2-3, with TRBD1 matching over 8 bases. Germline loops: CDR1 MRHNA, CDR2 SNTAGT. V trimming: 3 bases; J trimming: 4 bases; junction bases outside the gene matches: 9. This CDR3 contains 16 residues. DNA for the CDR3: TGTGCCAGCAGTGAAGTCGGGCAGGGGGCCCCAGATACGCAGTATTTT. This translates into CASSEVGQGAPDTQYF.

The chain uses TRBV7-9 and TRBJ1-5; 10 bases match TRBD1. This CDR3 has 17 amino acids. V lost 8 bases, J lost 3 bases, and 13 bases stayed unmatched. Germline CDR1 SEHNR, CDR2 FQNEAQ (reference sequence). The CDR3 sequence: CASCWSGQGGDNQPQHF. The CDR3 DNA follows: TGTGCCAGCTGCTGGTCCGGACAGGGGGGAGACAATCAGCCCCAGCATTTT.

V usage is TRBV28 and J usage is TRBJ1-2; the D is unclear. Trimming removed 8 bases from V and 4 bases from J, with 17 bases in between. The length of the CDR3 is 14 residues. CDR1 is MDHEN and CDR2 is SYDVKM in the germline V gene. The CDR3: CASASDAGIYGYTF. The CDR3 DNA follows: TGTGCCAGCGCCTCGGACGCCGGGATCTATGGCTACACCTTC.

CDR3 region: CASSQGHNYGYTF. CDR3 DNA sequence: TGTGCCAGCAGCCAGGGACATAACTATGGCTACACCTTC. This chain links TRBV6-5 with TRBJ1-2; tentative D call: TRBD1 (6 bases). V lost 6 bases and J lost 1, with 9 bases in between. CDR1 is MNHEY, CDR2 SVGAGI, per germline. CDR3 length: 13 amino acids.

This chain uses TRBV6-5 with TRBJ2-6, with D possibly being TRBD2 (5 bases). Germline-derived CDR1 and CDR2 are MNHEY and SVGAGI. This CDR3 contains 13 residues. V was trimmed by 7 bases and J by 4 bases, leaving 8 bases between them. The DNA of the CDR3 is TGTGCCAGCAAGAGGGCCGGGGCCAACGTCCTGACTTTC. Its protein product is CASKRAGANVLTF.

This chain joins TRBV7-9 and TRBJ2-6; 7 bases line up with TRBD1. Germline assignment: CDR1 SEHNR and CDR2 FQNEAQ (reference sequence). V was pared by 4 bases and J by 0 bases, with 6 bases of the junction left unmatched. The CDR3 sequence is 17 residues long. The CDR3 is CASSSAGTASGANVLTF. CDR3 DNA: TGTGCCAGCAGCTCGGCCGGGACAGCCTCTGGGGCCAACGTCCTGACTTTC. The complete variable domain, with remaining parts taken from reference TRBV7-9 and TRBJ2-6, reads DTGVSQNPRHKITKRGQNVTFRCDPISEHNRLYWYRQTLGQGPEFLTYFQNEAQLEKSRLLSDRFSAERPKGSFSTLEIQRTEQGDSAMYLCASSSAGTASGANVLTFGAGSRLTVL.

The chain recombines TRBV7-2 with TRBJ2-5; D is possibly TRBD2 (6 bases). The CDR3 extends over 13 amino acids. The V gene lost 5 bases and the J gene lost 5 bases, with 12 bases spanning the gap. Germline CDR1 is SGHTA and CDR2 is FQGNSA. CDR3 region: CASSPRGGETQYF. CDR3 bases: TGTGCCAGCAGCCCCCGTGGAGGGGAGACCCAGTACTTC.

This sequence joins TRBV27 and TRBJ2-2; D perhaps matches TRBD1 (6 bases). The germline V and J ends were trimmed by 9 bases and 4 bases, with 18 bases remaining between them. In germline, CDR1 is MNHEY, CDR2 SMNVEV (reference sequence). The CDR3 has 15 residues. CDR3 nucleotides: TGTGCCAGTATTAAAACAGGGATCGGCACCGGGGAGCTGTTTTTT. It specifies CASIKTGIGTGELFF.

This sequence joins TRBV5-4 and TRBJ2-2; a possible D gene is TRBD1 (6 bases). V lost 0 bases and J lost 4, with 16 bases in between. Per the germline V gene, CDR1 is SGHNT and CDR2 is YYREEE (reference sequence). CDR3 size: 17 residues. CDR3 DNA: TGTGCCAGCAGCTTGGCATTGTCAGGGACACTCACCGGGGAGCTGTTTTTT. Encoded protein: CASSLALSGTLTGELFF.

The rearrangement links TRBV4-1 to TRBJ1-2; no firm D call. Per germline, CDR1 MGHRA and CDR2 YSYEKL. V was shortened by 5 bases and J by 3 bases, with 13 bases between the two germline ends. This CDR3 has 14 residues. The CDR3 nucleotides read TGCGCCAGCAGCTCCCAGGTGGGCGACTATGGCTACACCTTC. Residues: CASSSQVGDYGYTF.

V and J are TRBV27 and TRBJ2-1, with 10 bases aligning to TRBD2. Trimming at V came to 2 bases and at J to 7 bases, leaving 20 bases not matched to a gene. The CDR3 is 20 residues long. Germline V gives CDR1 MNHEY, CDR2 SMNVEV (reference sequence). CDR3: CASSLGDGLAGVNGGNEQFF. As DNA, the CDR3 is TGTGCCAGCAGTTTAGGGGATGGCCTAGCGGGGGTAAATGGGGGAAATGAGCAGTTCTTC.

The V call is TRBV6-6, the J call TRBJ1-1; D is unresolved. Looked up from germline, CDR1 is MNHNY and CDR2 is SVGAGI (reference sequence). This CDR3 is 15 amino acids long. Trimming took off 0 bases at V and 6 bases at J, with 14 bases between the two ends. CDR3 coding DNA: TGTGCCAGCAGTTACTCGGAGTTGGGTTTCGCTGAAGCTTTCTTT. Its translation: CASSYSELGFAEAFF.

This chain joins TRBV28 and TRBJ2-7; D possibly corresponds to TRBD1 (7 bases). The germline V gene has CDR1 MDHEN and CDR2 SYDVKM. The CDR3 covers 15 residues. V lost 5 bases to trimming and J lost 2 bases, with 16 bases between them. CDR3: CASSGGTARTYEQYF. Here the CDR3 DNA reads TGTGCCAGCAGTGGAGGGACAGCTCGAACCTACGAGCAGTACTTC.

The chain recombines TRBV19 with TRBJ1-1, with D uncertain. This CDR3 region has 13 residues. V lost 1 base to trimming and J lost 5 bases, with 8 bases between them. Germline V gene data show CDR1 as LNHDA and CDR2 as SQIVND (reference sequence). CDR3 nucleotides: TGTGCCAGTAGTATAGTATCAGTAACTGAAGCTTTCTTT. Translated: CASSIVSVTEAFF.

This chain links TRBV28 with TRBJ2-7; TRBD2 matches 11 bases. This CDR3 is built from 19 residues. Trimming took 7 bases from V and 0 from J; bases not matched to a gene: 17. Per germline, CDR1 MDHEN and CDR2 SYDVKM. CDR3 sequence reads: CASTPSVGLAGSSSYEQYF. The CDR3 nucleotides read TGTGCCAGCACCCCTTCAGTAGGACTAGCGGGTTCCAGCTCCTACGAGCAGTACTTC.